Each of the 16 T cell receptor beta chains below was sequenced from the same sample in a study of T cells in Graves' hyperthyroidism and ophthalmopathy. Amplified TCR beta CDR3 regions came from RNA transcripts. The study used the HTBI primer set for a first-round RT-PCR of the TCR CDR3. A single record per CDR3 protein comes from TCRdb applying MiXCR to the multiplex PCR reads. Of fewer than 350,000 distinct CDR3 sequences in the sample, around 23% were seen once. Sequenced material: blood. The receptors derive from a woman aged 50 to 60 with Graves' hyperthyroidism.

This clonotype was counted many times. J is TRBJ2-1 and V is TRBV20-1; no clear D gene. There are 13 residues in the CDR3. The germline V gene has CDR1 DFQATT and CDR2 SNEGSKA (reference sequence). Deletions cut 1 base from V and 0 bases from J, with 4 bases between. The CDR3 is CSARGASYNEQFF. Written as DNA, the CDR3 is TGCAGTGCTAGAGGTGCCTCCTACAATGAGCAGTTCTTC.

This clonotype was found once. This sequence joins TRBV16 and TRBJ2-1, with D perhaps assigned TRBD1 or TRBD2 (6 bases each). Germline loops: CDR1 KGHSY, CDR2 FQNENV. This CDR3 has 16 amino acids. V shed 2 bases and J shed 4 bases, with 15 bases lying between them. CDR3 in amino acids: CASSQGTMGGYNEQFF. CDR3 sequence (DNA): TGTGCCAGCAGCCAAGGGACAATGGGGGGTTACAATGAGCAGTTCTTC.

This chain connects TRBV5-1 to TRBJ1-2, with unresolved D. The CDR3 length is 16 residues. The germline V gene encodes CDR1 SGHRS and CDR2 YFSETQ. Trimming took 4 bases from V and 1 from J, leaving 17 bases between them. Written as DNA, the CDR3 is TGCGCCAGCAGCCATACCGCGGACGGAATTAACTATGGCTACACCTTC. Translation gives CASSHTADGINYGYTF.

There are many counts of this clonotype. The CDR3 protein is CAWNLGTATNGYTF. CDR3 sequence (DNA): TGTGCCTGGAACCTCGGGACAGCTACGAATGGCTACACCTTC. V usage is TRBV30 and J usage is TRBJ1-2; 7 positions agree with TRBD1. The trim removed 4 bases at V and 6 bases at J, leaving 11 bases unmatched. The CDR3 covers 14 residues. In germline, CDR1 is GTSNPN, CDR2 SVGIG (reference sequence).

This clonotype occurred many times. The gene calls are TRBV7-9 and TRBJ2-3; maybe TRBD2 (7 bases). The germline V gene encodes CDR1 SEHNR and CDR2 FQNEAQ (reference sequence). V lost 4 bases and J 9 bases, leaving 17 bases between the germline ends. The CDR3 runs 14 residues. CDR3 loop: CASSSHREGVTQYF. CDR3 sequence (DNA): TGTGCCAGCAGCTCTCACAGGGAGGGGGTCACGCAGTATTTT.

This clonotype was observed many times. The gene calls are TRBV2 and TRBJ2-1; 10 bases agree with TRBD2. Germline V gene lookup returns CDR1 SNHLY and CDR2 FYNNEI. V lost 3 bases and J lost 12; bases outside the gene matches: 8. The CDR3 contains 14 residues. This CDR3 reads CASSESSSGSRQFF. Written as DNA, the CDR3 is TGTGCCAGCAGTGAGAGTTCTAGCGGGAGCCGGCAGTTCTTC.

This clonotype was counted a few times. The chain links TRBV19 to TRBJ2-1; no clear D gene. V lost 5 bases to trimming and J lost 7 bases, with 9 bases between them. The CDR3 sequence is 12 residues long. Germline CDR1 reads LNHDA; CDR2 reads SQIVND (reference sequence). CDR3 loop: CASSPLWNEQFF. In DNA form, the CDR3 reads TGTGCCAGTAGTCCCCTCTGGAATGAGCAGTTCTTC.

This clonotype was seen at least ten times. J is TRBJ2-3 and V is TRBV5-1, with D perhaps given as TRBD1 or TRBD2 (6 bases each). Trimming removed 1 base at V and 0 bases at J, with 12 bases between. Germline V gene lookup returns CDR1 SGHRS and CDR2 YFSETQ. There are 16 residues in the CDR3. CDR3 amino acids: CASSLNSGASTDTQYF. The CDR3 nucleotides are TGCGCCAGCAGCTTGAATTCGGGGGCCAGCACAGATACGCAGTATTTT.

This chain joins TRBV7-2 and TRBJ2-7, with a tentative D call TRBD2 (7 bases). The germline V gene encodes CDR1 SGHTA and CDR2 FQGNSA. Deletions cut 1 base from V and 4 bases from J, with 14 bases between. This CDR3 comprises 15 residues. The CDR3 nucleotides are TGTGCCAGCAGCTTAGGCGGGGGCCTATTTTACGAGCAGTACTTC. As protein: CASSLGGGLFYEQYF.

Many counts were recorded for this clonotype. V and J are TRBV6-1 and TRBJ1-5, with 8 positions matching TRBD1. V gave up 6 bases and J gave up 7 bases; unmatched junction bases: 14. CDR1 is MNHNS, CDR2 SASEGT, per germline. The CDR3 consists of 16 residues. The CDR3 coding sequence is TGTGCCAGCAGCCGATCGTCAAACAGGGGGAAACAGCCCCAGCATTTT. Translating it yields CASSRSSNRGKQPQHF.

This clonotype came up a few times. This sequence joins TRBV28 and TRBJ1-6; D gene unclear. The ends were cut back, 5 bases at V and 6 bases at J, with 14 bases in the middle. The length of the CDR3 is 15 residues. Germline CDR1 MDHEN, CDR2 SYDVKM. CDR3 sequence reads: CASSPGGGSNSPLHF. The DNA of the CDR3 is TGTGCCAGCAGTCCAGGTGGCGGATCTAATTCACCCCTCCACTTT.

The chain uses TRBV28 and TRBJ2-7, with D possibly matching TRBD1 (5 bases). Germline assignment: CDR1 MDHEN and CDR2 SYDVKM. CDR3 size: 13 residues. Trimming stripped 6 bases from V and 0 bases from J, with 9 bases between. This CDR3 reads CASRIDSSYEQYF. In nucleotides, the CDR3 is TGTGCCAGCAGAATTGACAGCTCCTACGAGCAGTACTTC.

The chain uses TRBV6-1 and TRBJ2-2, with no clear D. The CDR3 totals 14 residues. Germline V CDR1 and CDR2: MNHNS, SASEGT. Trimming cost V 7 bases and J 0 bases, with 9 bases left between them. The CDR3 loop reads CASTPNPNTGELFF. The CDR3, as DNA: TGTGCCAGCACGCCCAACCCGAACACCGGGGAGCTGTTTTTT.

This clonotype was seen repeatedly, ten times or more. The genes are TRBV7-3 and TRBJ1-1; D not resolved. The CDR3 loop spans 14 amino acids. V dropped 0 bases and J dropped 1 base, with 6 bases sitting between them. Germline CDR1 and CDR2: SGHTA and FQGTGA. CDR3 sequence: CASSLTDGNTEAFF. As DNA, the CDR3 is TGTGCCAGCAGCTTAACTGACGGGAACACTGAAGCTTTCTTT.

This clonotype showed up just a few times. The rearrangement links TRBV5-8 to TRBJ1-4; 10 bases match TRBD1. Germline CDR1 SGHTS, CDR2 YDEGEE. The CDR3 is 14 residues long. V lost 5 bases, J lost 8 bases, and 6 bases stayed unmatched. Written as DNA, the CDR3 is TGTGCCAGCAGTCCCGGGACAGGGGAGGAAAAACTGTTTTTT. Residues: CASSPGTGEEKLFF.

The V call is TRBV20-1, the J call TRBJ1-5; perhaps TRBD1 as D (5 bases). V lost 0 bases and J 2 bases, leaving 17 bases between the germline ends. Per germline, CDR1 DFQATT and CDR2 SNEGSKA (reference sequence). The CDR3 length is 17 residues. The CDR3 DNA reads as TGCAGTGCTAGAGATCAAAGGGGAAGAGGGGGCAATCAGCCCCAGCATTTT. This gives the protein CSARDQRGRGGNQPQHF.